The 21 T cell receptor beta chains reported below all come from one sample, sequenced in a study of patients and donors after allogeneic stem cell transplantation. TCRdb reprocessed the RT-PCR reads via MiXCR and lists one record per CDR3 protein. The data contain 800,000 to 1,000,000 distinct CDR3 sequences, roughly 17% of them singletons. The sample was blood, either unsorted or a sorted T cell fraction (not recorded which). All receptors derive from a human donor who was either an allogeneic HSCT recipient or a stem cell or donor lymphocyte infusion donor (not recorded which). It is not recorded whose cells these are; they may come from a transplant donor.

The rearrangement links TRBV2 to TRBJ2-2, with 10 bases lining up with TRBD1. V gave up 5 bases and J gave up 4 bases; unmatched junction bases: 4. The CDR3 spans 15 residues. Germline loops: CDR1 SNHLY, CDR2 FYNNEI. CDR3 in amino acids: CASSTRTGGTGELFF. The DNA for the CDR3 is TGTGCCAGCAGTACCCGGACAGGGGGCACCGGGGAGCTGTTTTTT.

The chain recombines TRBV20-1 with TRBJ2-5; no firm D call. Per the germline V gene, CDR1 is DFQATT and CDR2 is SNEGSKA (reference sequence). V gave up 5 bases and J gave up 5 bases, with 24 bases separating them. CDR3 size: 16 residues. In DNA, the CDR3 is TGCAGTGCTGTATCAACTCCCTCAAATGTGCGGGAGACCCAGTACTTC. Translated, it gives CSAVSTPSNVRETQYF.

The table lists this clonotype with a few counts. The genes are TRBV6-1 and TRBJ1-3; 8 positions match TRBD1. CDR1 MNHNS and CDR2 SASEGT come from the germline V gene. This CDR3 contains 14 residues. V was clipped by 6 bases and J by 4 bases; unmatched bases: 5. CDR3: CASRIGQGGNTIYF. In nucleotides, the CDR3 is TGTGCCAGCAGAATAGGACAGGGAGGAAACACCATATATTTT.

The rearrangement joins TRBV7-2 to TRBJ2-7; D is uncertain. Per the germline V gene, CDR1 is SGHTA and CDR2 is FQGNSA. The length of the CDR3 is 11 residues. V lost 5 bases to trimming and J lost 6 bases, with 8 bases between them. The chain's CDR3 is CASSLSIEQYF. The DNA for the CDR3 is TGTGCCAGCAGCCTTTCCATCGAGCAGTACTTC. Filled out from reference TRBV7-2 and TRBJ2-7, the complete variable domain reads GAGVSQSPSNKVTEKGKDVELRCDPISGHTALYWYRQSLGQGLEFLIYFQGNSAPDKSGLPSDRFSAERTGGSVSTLTIQRTQQEDSAVYLCASSLSIEQYFGPGTRLTVT.

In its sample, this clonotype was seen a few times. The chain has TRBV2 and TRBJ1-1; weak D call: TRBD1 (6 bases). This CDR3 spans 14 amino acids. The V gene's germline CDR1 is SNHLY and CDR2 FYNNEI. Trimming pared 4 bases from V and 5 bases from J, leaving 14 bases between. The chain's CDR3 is CASSVKGGETEAFF. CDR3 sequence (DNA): TGTGCCAGCAGTGTAAAGGGGGGGGAGACTGAAGCTTTCTTT.

The CDR3 is CASTEGTGIYEQYF. CDR3 DNA sequence: TGTGCCAGCACGGAAGGGACAGGGATCTACGAGCAGTACTTC. This chain connects TRBV2 to TRBJ2-7; 9 bases match TRBD1. V was clipped by 7 bases and J by 3 bases; unmatched bases: 7. Germline-derived CDR1 and CDR2 are SNHLY and FYNNEI. The CDR3 is 14 amino acids.

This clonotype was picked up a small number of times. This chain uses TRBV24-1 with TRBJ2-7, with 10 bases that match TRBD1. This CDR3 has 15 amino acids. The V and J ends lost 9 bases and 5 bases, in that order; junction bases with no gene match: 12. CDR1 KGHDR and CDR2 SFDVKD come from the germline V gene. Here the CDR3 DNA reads TGTGCCACCGGGAACCGGGACAGGGGAACAGACGAGCAGTACTTC. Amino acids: CATGNRDRGTDEQYF.

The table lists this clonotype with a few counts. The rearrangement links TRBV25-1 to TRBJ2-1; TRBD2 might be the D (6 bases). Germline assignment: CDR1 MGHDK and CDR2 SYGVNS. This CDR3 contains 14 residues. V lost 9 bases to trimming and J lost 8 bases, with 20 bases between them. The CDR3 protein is CASNGLFPGHEQFF. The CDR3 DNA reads TGTGCCAGTAACGGACTATTCCCAGGGCATGAGCAGTTCTTC.

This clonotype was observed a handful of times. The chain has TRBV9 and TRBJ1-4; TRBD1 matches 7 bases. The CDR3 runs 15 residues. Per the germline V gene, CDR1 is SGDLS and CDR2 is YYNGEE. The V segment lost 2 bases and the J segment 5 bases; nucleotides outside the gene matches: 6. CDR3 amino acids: CASSVEGARNEKLFF. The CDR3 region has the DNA TGTGCCAGCAGCGTTGAGGGGGCTAGGAATGAAAAACTGTTTTTT. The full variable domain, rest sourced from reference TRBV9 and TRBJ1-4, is DSGVTQTPKHLITATGQRVTLRCSPRSGDLSVYWYQQSLDQGLQFLIQYYNGEERAKGNILERFSAQQFPDLHSELNLSSLELGDSALYFCASSVEGARNEKLFFGSGTQLSVL.

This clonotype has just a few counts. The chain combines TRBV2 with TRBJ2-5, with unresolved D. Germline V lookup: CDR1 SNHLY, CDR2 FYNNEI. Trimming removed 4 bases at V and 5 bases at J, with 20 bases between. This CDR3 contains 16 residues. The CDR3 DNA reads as TGTGCCAGCAGTGGAGTAGGACGCTCTGATTTTGAGACCCAGTACTTC. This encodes CASSGVGRSDFETQYF.

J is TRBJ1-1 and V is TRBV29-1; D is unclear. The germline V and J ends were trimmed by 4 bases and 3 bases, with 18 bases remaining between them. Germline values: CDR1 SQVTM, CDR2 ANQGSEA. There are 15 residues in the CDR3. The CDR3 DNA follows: TGCAGCGTTGCAACCTTCTGGGGTGGGGACACTGAAGCTTTCTTT. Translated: CSVATFWGGDTEAFF.

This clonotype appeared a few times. The CDR3 DNA follows: TGTGCCAGCAGTGAAGCCGGGACTGTGACTGAAGCTTTCTTT. Its translation: CASSEAGTVTEAFF. This sequence joins TRBV6-1 and TRBJ1-1, with D perhaps matching TRBD1 (5 bases). V was cut by 0 bases and J by 5 bases, with 10 bases left in between. This CDR3 has 14 residues. Per germline, CDR1 MNHNS and CDR2 SASEGT.

The CDR3 coding sequence is TGTGCCAGCAGCCTCTCCCAAGGGGTGGGGGAGACCCAGTACTTC. Protein: CASSLSQGVGETQYF. The V and J genes are TRBV3-1 and TRBJ2-5; a weak D match, TRBD1 (5 bases). In germline, CDR1 is LGHDT, CDR2 YNNKEL (reference sequence). This CDR3 region has 15 residues. The V gene lost 4 bases and the J gene lost 5 bases, with 17 bases spanning the gap.

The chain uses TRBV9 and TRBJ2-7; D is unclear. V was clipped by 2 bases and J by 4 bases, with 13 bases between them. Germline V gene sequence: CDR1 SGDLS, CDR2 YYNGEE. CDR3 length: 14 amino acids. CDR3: CASSVHHLSYEQYF. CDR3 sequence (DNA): TGTGCCAGCAGCGTTCACCACCTAAGTTACGAGCAGTACTTC. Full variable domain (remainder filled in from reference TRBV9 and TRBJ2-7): DSGVTQTPKHLITATGQRVTLRCSPRSGDLSVYWYQQSLDQGLQFLIQYYNGEERAKGNILERFSAQQFPDLHSELNLSSLELGDSALYFCASSVHHLSYEQYFGPGTRLTVT.

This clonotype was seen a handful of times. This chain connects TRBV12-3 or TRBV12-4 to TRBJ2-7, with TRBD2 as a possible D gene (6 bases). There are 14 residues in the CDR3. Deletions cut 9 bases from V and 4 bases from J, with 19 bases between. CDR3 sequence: CASSQAGIMYEQYF. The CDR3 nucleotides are TGTGCCAGTTCTCAGGCGGGAATCATGTACGAGCAGTACTTC.

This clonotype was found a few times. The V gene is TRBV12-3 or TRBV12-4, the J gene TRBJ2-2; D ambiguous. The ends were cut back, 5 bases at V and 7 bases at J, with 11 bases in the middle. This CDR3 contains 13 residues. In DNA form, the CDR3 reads TGTGCCAGCAGTCCAAGGTACGGCGGGGAGCTGTTTTTT. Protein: CASSPRYGGELFF.

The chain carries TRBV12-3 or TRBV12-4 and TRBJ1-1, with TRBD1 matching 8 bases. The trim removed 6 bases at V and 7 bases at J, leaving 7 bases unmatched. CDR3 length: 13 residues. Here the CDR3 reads CASRRQGRGEAFF. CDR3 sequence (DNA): TGTGCCAGCAGGAGACAGGGGCGCGGTGAAGCTTTCTTT.

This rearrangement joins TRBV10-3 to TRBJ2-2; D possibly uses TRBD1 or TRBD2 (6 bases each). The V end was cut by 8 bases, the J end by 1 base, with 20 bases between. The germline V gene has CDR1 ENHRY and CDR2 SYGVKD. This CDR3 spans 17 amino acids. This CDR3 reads CAIGGPSDRLNTGELFF. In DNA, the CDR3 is TGTGCCATCGGGGGGCCCTCGGACAGATTGAACACCGGGGAGCTGTTTTTT.

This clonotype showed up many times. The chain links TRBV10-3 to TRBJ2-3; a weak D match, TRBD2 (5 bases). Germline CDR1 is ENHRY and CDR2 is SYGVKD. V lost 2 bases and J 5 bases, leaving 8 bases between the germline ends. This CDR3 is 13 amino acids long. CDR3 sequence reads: CAISEIGVDTQYF. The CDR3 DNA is TGTGCCATCAGTGAGATCGGGGTAGATACGCAGTATTTT.

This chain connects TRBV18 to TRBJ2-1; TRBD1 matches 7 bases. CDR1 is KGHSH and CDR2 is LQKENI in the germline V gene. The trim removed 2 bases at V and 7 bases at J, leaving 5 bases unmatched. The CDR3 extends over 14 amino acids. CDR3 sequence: CASSPKDRRNEQFF. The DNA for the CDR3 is TGTGCCAGCTCACCAAAGGACAGGAGGAATGAGCAGTTCTTC.

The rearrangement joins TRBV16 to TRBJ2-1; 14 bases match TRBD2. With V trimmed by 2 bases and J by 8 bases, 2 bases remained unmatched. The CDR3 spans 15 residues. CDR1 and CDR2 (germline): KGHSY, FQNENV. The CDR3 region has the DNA TGTGCCAGCAGCCAAGGGACTAGCGGGAGCTATGAGCAGTTCTTC. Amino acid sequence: CASSQGTSGSYEQFF.